This T cell receptor (beta chain) derives from a study of blood T cell repertoires in COVID-19. The authors' processing: By means of reference gene primer amplification, nucleated cell counts were estimated. This table comes from immunoSEQ multiplex PCR, and its TCRdb copy is limited to in-frame clones, with some not included. V and J calls and clone size follow that table, whereas D and trimming were derived from the DNA. The sample lists hundreds of thousands of clones, roughly 88% occurring once. Trimming removed 5 bases from V and 2 bases from J, with 10 bases in between. Germline assignment: CDR1 SGDLS and CDR2 YYNGEE. This CDR3 comprises 13 residues.

The chain is built from TRBV9 and TRBJ1-2, with D perhaps TRBD1 (5 bases). Input material: peripheral blood. The clonotype originates from a man of 80 years or more with acute or convalescent COVID-19. The CDR3 DNA sequence: TGTGCCAGCAGTAGGCGGGGGAACTATGGCTACACCTTC. Protein product: CASSRRGNYGYTF.